Given below is one TCR beta chain in context. Germline V gives CDR1 SGHDT, CDR2 YYEEEE. The CDR3 runs 13 residues. Trimming shortened V by 0 bases and J by 4 bases, and 7 bases separated the two germline ends. Negative isolation was applied to CD8+ and CD4+ T cells, and FACS enrichment was applied to TEMRA cells. This sample is part of a study of CD8 T cells in Susac syndrome. Reverse transcription used roughly 0.45 to 1 ug RNA and random hexamers. It was immunoSEQ multiplex PCR that amplified TCR beta CDR3 across 54 Vbeta and 13 Jbeta. One entry per CDR3 protein, called by TCRdb with MiXCR from the immunoSEQ multiplex PCR reads. The table records some 120,000 distinct CDR3 sequences, less than 95% of them present only once.

This TCR was recovered from a human donor with multiple sclerosis. V is TRBV5-6 and J is TRBJ1-2; D remains ambiguous. The sample consisted of CD4+ T cells from PBMCs. The CDR3 region has the DNA TGTGCCAGCAGCTTGGACCTTACCTATGGCTACACCTTC. Its protein product is CASSLDLTYGYTF.